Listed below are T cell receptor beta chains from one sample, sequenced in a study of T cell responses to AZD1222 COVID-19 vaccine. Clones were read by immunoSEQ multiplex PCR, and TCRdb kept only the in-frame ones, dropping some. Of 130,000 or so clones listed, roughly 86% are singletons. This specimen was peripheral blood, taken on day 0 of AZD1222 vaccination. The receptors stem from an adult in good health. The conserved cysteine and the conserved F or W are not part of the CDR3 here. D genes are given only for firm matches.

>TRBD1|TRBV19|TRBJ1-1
ASRPGQGTEAF
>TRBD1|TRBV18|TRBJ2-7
ASSQDRDYEQY
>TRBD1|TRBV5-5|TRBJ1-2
ASSRNRGQGKNGYT
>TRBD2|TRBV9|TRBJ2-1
ASSVAGDYYNEQF
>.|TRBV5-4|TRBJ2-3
ASAQRTDTQY
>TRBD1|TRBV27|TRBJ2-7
AVWDRSSYEQY
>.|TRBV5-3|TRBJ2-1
ARSLGTPNEQF
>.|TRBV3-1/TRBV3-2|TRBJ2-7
ASSPTTPAYEQY
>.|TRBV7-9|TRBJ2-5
ASSLATVETQY
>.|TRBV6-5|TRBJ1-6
ASSQGVSPLH
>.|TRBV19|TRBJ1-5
ASSIRTEGQPQH
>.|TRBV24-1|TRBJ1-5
ATSEAVRGPQH
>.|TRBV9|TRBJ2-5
ASSVVQGLGETQY
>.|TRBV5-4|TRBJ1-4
ASSWGRDEKLF
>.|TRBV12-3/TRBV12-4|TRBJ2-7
ASSSRGGNEQY
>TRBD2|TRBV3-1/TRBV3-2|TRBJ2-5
ASSQDPGGETQY
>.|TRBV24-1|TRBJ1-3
ATSRFEWGTSGNTIY
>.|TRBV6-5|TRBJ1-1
ASSNMNTEAF
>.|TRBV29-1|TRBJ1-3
SVGGGGISGNTIY
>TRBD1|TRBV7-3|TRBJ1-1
ASSQDREGEAF
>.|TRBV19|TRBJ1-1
ASSARWGSAEAF
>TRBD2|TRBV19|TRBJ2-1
ASSGSGRAAYNEQF
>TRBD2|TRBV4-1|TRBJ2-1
ASSQEWQGGNEQF
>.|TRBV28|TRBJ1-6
ASGLYNSPLH
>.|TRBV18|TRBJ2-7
ASSPQFGNEQY
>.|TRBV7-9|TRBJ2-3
ASSSTWGDTQY
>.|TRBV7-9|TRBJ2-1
ASSLQQSHNEQF
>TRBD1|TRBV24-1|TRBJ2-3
ATSTPRQGITDTQY
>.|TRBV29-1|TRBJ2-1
SVVGRSSYNEQF
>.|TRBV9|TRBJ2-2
ASSVTRVDGELF
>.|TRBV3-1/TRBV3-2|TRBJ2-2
ASSQPSMNTGELF
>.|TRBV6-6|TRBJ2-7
ASSPGPLRSYEQY
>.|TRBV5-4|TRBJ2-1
ASSDRRGAGSYNEQF
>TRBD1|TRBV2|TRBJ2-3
ASSGGQGGTDTQY
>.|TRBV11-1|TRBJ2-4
ASSPEPSKNIQY
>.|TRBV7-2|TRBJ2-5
ASSPQQGSETQY
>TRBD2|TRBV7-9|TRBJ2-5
ASSSSGRDFQETQY
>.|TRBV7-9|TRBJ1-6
ASSLDSINSPLH
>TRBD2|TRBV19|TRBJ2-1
ASSILAGGPDEQF
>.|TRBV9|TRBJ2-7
ASSASAGGYNYEQY
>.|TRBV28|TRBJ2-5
ASSSGNQETQY
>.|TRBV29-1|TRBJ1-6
AALGEGYNSPLH